This T cell receptor (beta chain) was obtained from a study of T cells in Graves' hyperthyroidism and ophthalmopathy. Across the study: At initial diagnosis, before any treatment had begun, peripheral blood was obtained. Findings of the study overall: Among thyroid clonotypes expanded above 0.001, most also appeared in blood. Model output signaled ophthalmopathy a median 6.5 months ahead of onset.

This clonotype was picked up many times. The antigen is unknown. The CDR3 sequence is 13 residues long. Germline loops: CDR1 MNHNS, CDR2 SASEGT. V shed 1 base and J shed 11 bases, with 14 bases lying between them. Amplification targeted TCR beta CDR3 regions from RNA transcripts. The primer set for the first-round RT-PCR of the TCR CDR3 was HTBI. TCRdb re-derived calls from the multiplex PCR reads in MiXCR, one entry per CDR3 protein. The profile covers approximately 300,000 distinct CDR3 sequences, with around a fifth appearing a single time and less than 45% taken by the ten largest. Not enrolled were patients with uncontrolled infection, other autoimmune disease, pregnancy or lactation.

The specimen sequenced was blood. The V gene is TRBV6-1, the J gene TRBJ1-1, with D unresolved. The TCR comes from a man aged 45-65 years with Graves' ophthalmopathy. Here the CDR3 reads CASSEVRDRWAFF. CDR3 nucleotides: TGTGCCAGCAGTGAAGTAAGGGATCGGTGGGCTTTCTTT.